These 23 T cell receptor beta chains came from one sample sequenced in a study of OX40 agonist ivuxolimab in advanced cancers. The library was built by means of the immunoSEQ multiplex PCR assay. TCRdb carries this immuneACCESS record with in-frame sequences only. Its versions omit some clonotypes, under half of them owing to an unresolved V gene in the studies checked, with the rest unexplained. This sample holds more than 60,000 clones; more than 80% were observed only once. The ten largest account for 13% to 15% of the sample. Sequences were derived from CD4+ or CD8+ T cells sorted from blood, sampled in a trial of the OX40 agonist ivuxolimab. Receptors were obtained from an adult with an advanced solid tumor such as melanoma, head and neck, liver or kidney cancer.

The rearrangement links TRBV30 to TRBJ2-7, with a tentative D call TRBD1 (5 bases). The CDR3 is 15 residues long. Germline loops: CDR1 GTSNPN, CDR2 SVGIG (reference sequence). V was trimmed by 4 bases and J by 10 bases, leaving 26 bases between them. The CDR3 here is CAWNEGVVGFRDQYF. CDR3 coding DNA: TGTGCCTGGAATGAAGGGGTGGTTGGATTTAGAGATCAGTACTTC.

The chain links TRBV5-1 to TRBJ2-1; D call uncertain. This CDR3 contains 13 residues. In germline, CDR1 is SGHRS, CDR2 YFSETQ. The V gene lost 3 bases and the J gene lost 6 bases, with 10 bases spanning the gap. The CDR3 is CASSSPPSNEQFF. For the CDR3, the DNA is TGCGCCAGCAGCTCTCCCCCGAGCAATGAGCAGTTCTTC.

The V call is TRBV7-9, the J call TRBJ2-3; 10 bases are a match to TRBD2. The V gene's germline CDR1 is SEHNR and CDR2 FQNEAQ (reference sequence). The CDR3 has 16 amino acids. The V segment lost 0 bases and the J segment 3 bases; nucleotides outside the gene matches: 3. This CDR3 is CASSLASGGDTDTQYF. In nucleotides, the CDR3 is TGTGCCAGCAGCTTAGCAAGCGGGGGGGATACAGATACGCAGTATTTT.

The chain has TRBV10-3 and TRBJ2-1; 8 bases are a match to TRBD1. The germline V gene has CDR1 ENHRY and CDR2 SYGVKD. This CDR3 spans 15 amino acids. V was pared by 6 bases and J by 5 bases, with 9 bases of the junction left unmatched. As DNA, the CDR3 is TGTGCCATCAGCCCAGGGGGCACAAACAACAATGAGCAGTTCTTC. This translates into CAISPGGTNNNEQFF.

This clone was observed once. The CDR3 nucleotides are TGCGCCAGCAGCCAAGAAGATGGAGGGAACACTGAAGCTTTCTTT. Amino acids: CASSQEDGGNTEAFF. This rearrangement joins TRBV4-1 to TRBJ1-1, with no clear D. The germline CDR1 and CDR2 sequences are MGHRA and YSYEKL. Trimming removed 0 bases at V and 1 base at J, with 9 bases between. CDR3 length equals 15 residues.

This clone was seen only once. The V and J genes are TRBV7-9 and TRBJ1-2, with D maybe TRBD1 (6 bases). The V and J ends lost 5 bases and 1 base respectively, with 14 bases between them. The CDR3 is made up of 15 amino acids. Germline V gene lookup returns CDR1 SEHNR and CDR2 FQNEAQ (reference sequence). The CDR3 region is CASSGTGTHNYGYTF. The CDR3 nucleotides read TGTGCCAGCAGCGGGACCGGGACACATAACTATGGCTACACCTTC.

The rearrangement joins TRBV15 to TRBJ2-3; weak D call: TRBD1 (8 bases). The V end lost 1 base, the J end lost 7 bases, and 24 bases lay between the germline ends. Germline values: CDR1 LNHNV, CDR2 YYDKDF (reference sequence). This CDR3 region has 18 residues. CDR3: CATSRVETGASGANTQYF. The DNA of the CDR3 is TGTGCCACCAGCAGAGTTGAGACAGGGGCTAGCGGTGCCAATACGCAGTATTTT.

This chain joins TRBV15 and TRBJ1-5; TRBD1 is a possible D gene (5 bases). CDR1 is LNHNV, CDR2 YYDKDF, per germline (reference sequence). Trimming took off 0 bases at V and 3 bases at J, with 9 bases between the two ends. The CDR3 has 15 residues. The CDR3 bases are TGTGCCACCAGCAGAGATCGGGGCACCAATCAGCCCCAGCATTTT. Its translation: CATSRDRGTNQPQHF. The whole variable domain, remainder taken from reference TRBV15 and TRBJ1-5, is DAMVIQNPRYQVTQFGKPVTLSCSQTLNHNVMYWYQQKSSQAPKLLFHYYDKDFNNEADTPDNFQSRRPNTSFCFLDIRSPGLGDTAMYLCATSRDRGTNQPQHFGDGTRLSIL.

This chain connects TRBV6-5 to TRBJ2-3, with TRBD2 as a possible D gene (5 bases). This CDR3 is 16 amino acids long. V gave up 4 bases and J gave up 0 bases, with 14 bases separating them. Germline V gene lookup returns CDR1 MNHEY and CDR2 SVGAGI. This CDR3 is CASSWRLSGSTDTQYF. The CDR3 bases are TGTGCCAGCAGTTGGAGATTGTCGGGAAGCACAGATACGCAGTATTTT.

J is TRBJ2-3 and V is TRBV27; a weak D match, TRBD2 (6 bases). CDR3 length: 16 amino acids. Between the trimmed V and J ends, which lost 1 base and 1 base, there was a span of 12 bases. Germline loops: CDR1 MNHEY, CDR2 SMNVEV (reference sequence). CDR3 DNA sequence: TGTGCCAGCAGTTTATGGGACTCGGGGGGCACAGATACGCAGTATTTT. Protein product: CASSLWDSGGTDTQYF.

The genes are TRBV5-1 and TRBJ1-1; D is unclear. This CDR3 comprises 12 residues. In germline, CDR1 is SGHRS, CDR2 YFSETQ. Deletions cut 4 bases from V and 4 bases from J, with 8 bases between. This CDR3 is CASSPWGTEAFF. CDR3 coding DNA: TGCGCCAGCAGCCCGTGGGGCACTGAAGCTTTCTTT.

This chain's CDR3 is CASSLSQGLAQTQYF. CDR3 bases: TGTGCCAGCAGTTTATCCCAAGGATTAGCTCAGACCCAGTACTTC. This chain joins TRBV27 and TRBJ2-5, with D unclear. The CDR3 loop spans 15 amino acids. V dropped 0 bases and J dropped 6 bases, with 14 bases sitting between them. Germline V CDR1 and CDR2: MNHEY, SMNVEV (reference sequence).

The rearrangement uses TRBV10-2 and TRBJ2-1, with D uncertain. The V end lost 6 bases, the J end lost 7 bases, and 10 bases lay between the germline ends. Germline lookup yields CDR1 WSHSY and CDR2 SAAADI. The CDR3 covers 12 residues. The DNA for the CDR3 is TGCGCCAGCAGCCTTGGACGGAATGAGCAGTTCTTC. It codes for CASSLGRNEQFF.

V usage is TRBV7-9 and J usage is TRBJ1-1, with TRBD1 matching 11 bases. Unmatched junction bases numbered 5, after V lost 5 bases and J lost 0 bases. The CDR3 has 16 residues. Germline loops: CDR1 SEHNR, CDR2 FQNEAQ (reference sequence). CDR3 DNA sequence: TGTGCCAGCAGCACATGGACAGGGGGCCTGAACACTGAAGCTTTCTTT. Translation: CASSTWTGGLNTEAFF. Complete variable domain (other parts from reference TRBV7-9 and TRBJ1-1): DTGVSQNPRHKITKRGQNVTFRCDPISEHNRLYWYRQTLGQGPEFLTYFQNEAQLEKSRLLSDRFSAERPKGSFSTLEIQRTEQGDSAMYLCASSTWTGGLNTEAFFGQGTRLTVV.

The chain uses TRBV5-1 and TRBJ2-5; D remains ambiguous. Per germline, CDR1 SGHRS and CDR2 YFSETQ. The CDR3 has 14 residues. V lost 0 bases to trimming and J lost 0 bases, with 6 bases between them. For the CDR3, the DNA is TGCGCCAGCAGCTTGGCAGGATACCAAGAGACCCAGTACTTC. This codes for CASSLAGYQETQYF.

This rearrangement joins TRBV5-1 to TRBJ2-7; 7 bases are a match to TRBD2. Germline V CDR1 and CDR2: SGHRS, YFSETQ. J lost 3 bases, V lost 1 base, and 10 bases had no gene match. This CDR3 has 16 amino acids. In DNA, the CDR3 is TGCGCCAGCAGCTTGCCGCTCGGGCGGGAGCGCTACGAGCAGTACTTC. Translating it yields CASSLPLGRERYEQYF. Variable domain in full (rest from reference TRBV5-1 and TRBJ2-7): KAGVTQTPRYLIKTRGQQVTLSCSPISGHRSVSWYQQTPGQGLQFLFEYFSETQRNKGNFPGRFSGRQFSNSRSEMNVSTLELGDSALYLCASSLPLGRERYEQYFGPGTRLTVT.

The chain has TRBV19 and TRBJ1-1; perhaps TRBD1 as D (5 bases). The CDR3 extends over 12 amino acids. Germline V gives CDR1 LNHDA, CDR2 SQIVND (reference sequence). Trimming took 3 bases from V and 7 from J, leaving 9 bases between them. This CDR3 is CASSMGPLEAFF. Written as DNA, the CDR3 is TGTGCCAGTAGTATGGGACCGCTTGAAGCTTTCTTT.

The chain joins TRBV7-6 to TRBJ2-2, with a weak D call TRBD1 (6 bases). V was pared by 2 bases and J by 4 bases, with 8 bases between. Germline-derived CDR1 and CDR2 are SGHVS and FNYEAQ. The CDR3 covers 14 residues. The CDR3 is CASSLWGPTGELFF. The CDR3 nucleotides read TGTGCCAGCAGCTTATGGGGGCCCACCGGGGAGCTGTTTTTT. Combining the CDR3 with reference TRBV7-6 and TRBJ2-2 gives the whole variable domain GAGVSQSPRYKVTKRGQDVALRCDPISGHVSLYWYRQALGQGPEFLTYFNYEAQQDKSGLPNDRFSAERPEGSISTLTIQRTEQRDSAMYRCASSLWGPTGELFFGEGSRLTVL.

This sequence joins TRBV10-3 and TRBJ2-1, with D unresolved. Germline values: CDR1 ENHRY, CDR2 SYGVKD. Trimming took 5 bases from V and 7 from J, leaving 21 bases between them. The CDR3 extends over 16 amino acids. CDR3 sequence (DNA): TGTGCCATCAGTAACTTGGGGAACATACTGGGGAATGAGCAGTTCTTC. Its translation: CAISNLGNILGNEQFF.

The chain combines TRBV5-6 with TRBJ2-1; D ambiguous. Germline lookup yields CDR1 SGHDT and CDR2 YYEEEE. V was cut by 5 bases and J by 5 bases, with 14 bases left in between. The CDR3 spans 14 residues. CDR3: CASSSEGPHNEQFF. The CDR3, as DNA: TGTGCCAGCAGTTCGGAAGGACCCCACAATGAGCAGTTCTTC.

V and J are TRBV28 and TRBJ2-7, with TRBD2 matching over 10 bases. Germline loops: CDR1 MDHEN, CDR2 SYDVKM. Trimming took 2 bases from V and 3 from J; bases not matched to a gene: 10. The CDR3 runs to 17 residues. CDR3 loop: CASSLTSGVRDFYEQYF. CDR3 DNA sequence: TGTGCCAGCAGTTTAACTAGCGGGGTTCGGGATTTCTACGAGCAGTACTTC.

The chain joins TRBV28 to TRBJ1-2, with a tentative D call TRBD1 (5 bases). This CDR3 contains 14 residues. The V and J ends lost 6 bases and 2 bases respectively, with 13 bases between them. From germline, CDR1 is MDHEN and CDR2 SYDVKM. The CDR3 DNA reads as TGTGCCAGCAGCCCAGGACACATAAACTATGGCTACACCTTC. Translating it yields CASSPGHINYGYTF.

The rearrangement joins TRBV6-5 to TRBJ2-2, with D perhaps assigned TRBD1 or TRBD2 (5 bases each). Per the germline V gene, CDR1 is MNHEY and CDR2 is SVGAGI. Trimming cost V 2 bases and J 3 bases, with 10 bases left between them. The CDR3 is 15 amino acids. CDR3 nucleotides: TGTGCCAGCAGTTACGACAGAGGGGACACCGGGGAGCTGTTTTTT. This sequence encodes CASSYDRGDTGELFF.